The table lists the clone carrying this T cell receptor (beta chain) with many counts. The sample belongs to a study of T-cell memory formation after mild COVID-19. Germline CDR1 MNHEY, CDR2 SVGAGI. The CDR3 has 13 residues. V lost 6 bases to trimming and J lost 6 bases, with 11 bases between them. UMIs and sample barcodes were carried by the TCR alpha and TCR beta cDNA libraries that 5'RACE produced using constant-segment primers. TCRdb reprocessed the 5' RACE reads with MiXCR, giving one entry per CDR3 protein. The sample holds 250,000 to 300,000 distinct CDR3 sequences; 15% to 20% are singletons and the top ten take roughly 24%.

V is TRBV6-5 and J is TRBJ2-2; D gene uncertain. The receptor comes from a man younger than 35 who had mild COVID-19 (a few samples of this study predate the infection). Cell type and time point are not known. The sequenced sample was PBMCs or a T cell subset sorted from them (not recorded which). The CDR3 sequence: CASRSGGAGELFF. The CDR3 nucleotides read TGTGCCAGCAGGTCGGGTGGAGCCGGGGAGCTGTTTTTT.